The 15 T cell receptor beta chains given below trace back to one sample, sequenced in a study of blood T cell repertoires in COVID-19. This table comes from immunoSEQ multiplex PCR, and its TCRdb copy is limited to in-frame clones, with some not included. The profile covers 100,000 to 150,000 clones, with under 85% appearing a single time and 10% to 15% taken by the ten largest. The sequencing input was peripheral blood. The receptors come from a man aged 55 to 70 with acute or convalescent COVID-19.

The gene calls are TRBV29-1 and TRBJ2-1; TRBD2 might be the D (5 bases). Germline V gene sequence: CDR1 SQVTM, CDR2 ANQGSEA. The V end was cut by 5 bases, the J end by 1 base, with 9 bases between. CDR3 length: 13 residues. The CDR3 nucleotides are TGCAGCGTTTCCGGGGATTCCTACAATGAGCAGTTCTTC. Residues: CSVSGDSYNEQFF.

In this sample, this clone turned up once. The J gene is TRBJ1-6, the V gene TRBV7-2; the D is unclear. The CDR3 runs to 15 residues. Trimming removed 1 base from V and 7 bases from J, with 11 bases in between. Germline V gene sequence: CDR1 SGHTA, CDR2 FQGNSA. The CDR3 region is CASSLVLTPNSPLHF. In DNA, the CDR3 is TGTGCCAGCAGCTTAGTTTTAACACCGAATTCACCCCTCCACTTT.

The chain employs TRBV7-8 and TRBJ2-7; D is unresolved. The CDR3 is made up of 11 amino acids. The germline V and J ends were trimmed by 2 bases and 5 bases, with 4 bases remaining between them. Germline CDR1 SGHVS, CDR2 FQNEAQ. This chain's CDR3 is CASSLTDEQYF. For the CDR3, the DNA is TGTGCCAGCAGCTTAACTGACGAGCAGTACTTC. The full variable domain, rest sourced from reference TRBV7-8 and TRBJ2-7, is GAGVSQSPRYKVAKRGQDVALRCDPISGHVSLFWYQQALGQGPEFLTYFQNEAQLDKSGLPSDRFFAERPEGSVSTLKIQRTQQEDSAVYLCASSLTDEQYFGPGTRLTVT.

This clone was picked up one time. V gene TRBV13 combines with J gene TRBJ2-7; a possible D gene is TRBD2 (5 bases). There are 14 residues in the CDR3. Germline V lookup: CDR1 PRHDT, CDR2 FYEKMQ (reference sequence). Trimming stripped 2 bases from V and 2 bases from J, with 10 bases between. CDR3 in amino acids: CASSLRAATYEQYF. The CDR3 region has the DNA TGTGCCAGCAGCTTACGAGCGGCCACCTACGAGCAGTACTTC. Supplemented by reference TRBV13 and TRBJ2-7, the full variable domain reads AAGVIQSPRHLIKEKRETATLKCYPIPRHDTVYWYQQGPGQDPQFLISFYEKMQSDKGSIPDRFSAQQFSDYHSELNMSSLELGDSALYFCASSLRAATYEQYFGPGTRLTVT.

The chain carries TRBV11-2 and TRBJ1-3; D not certain. The CDR3 has 12 residues. Trimming stripped 3 bases from V and 7 bases from J, with 7 bases between. Germline V CDR1 and CDR2: SGHAT, FQNNGV. In nucleotides, the CDR3 is TGTGCCAGCAGCTTTGCGGGGAACACCATATATTTT. Translated: CASSFAGNTIYF.

CDR3 DNA: TGTGCCAGCAGTCCTCGACAGATAACTAATGAAAAACTGTTTTTT. This encodes CASSPRQITNEKLFF. The chain carries TRBV28 and TRBJ1-4; maybe TRBD1 (5 bases). The germline V and J ends were trimmed by 5 bases and 1 base, with 11 bases remaining between them. The length of the CDR3 is 15 residues. The germline gives CDR1 MDHEN, CDR2 SYDVKM.

The rearrangement uses TRBV7-3 and TRBJ2-1, with 12 bases identical to TRBD2. V lost 3 bases and J lost 9; bases outside the gene matches: 6. This CDR3 is built from 15 residues. Per germline, CDR1 SGHTA and CDR2 FQGTGA. The CDR3 DNA reads as TGTGCCAGCAGCTTCCTAGCGGGAGGGCAAGGTGAGCAGTTCTTC. It translates to CASSFLAGGQGEQFF.

This clone appeared once. The chain recombines TRBV5-6 with TRBJ1-2; tentative D call: TRBD1 (6 bases). The CDR3 is 14 amino acids. Germline CDR1 reads SGHDT; CDR2 reads YYEEEE. V was cut by 4 bases and J by 4 bases, with 14 bases left in between. DNA for the CDR3: TGTGCCAGCAGCCGGGAGGGGGTGGCCTATGGCTACACCTTC. This encodes CASSREGVAYGYTF.

A remark on this clone: Other nucleotide sequences from this sample produce the same CDR3. This chain uses TRBV28 with TRBJ1-1; tentative D call: TRBD1 (6 bases). This CDR3 is 15 amino acids long. CDR1 and CDR2 from the germline V gene are MDHEN and SYDVKM. The V and J ends lost 3 bases and 1 base respectively, with 12 bases between them. CDR3 coding DNA: TGTGCCAGCAGTTTTAAGGGGGGGGCGAACACTGAAGCTTTCTTT. Amino acid sequence: CASSFKGGANTEAFF.

This clone is a singleton in its sample. The chain is built from TRBV9 and TRBJ1-3; weak D call: TRBD1 (5 bases). Germline assignment: CDR1 SGDLS and CDR2 YYNGEE. CDR3 size: 17 residues. The germline V and J ends were trimmed by 0 bases and 0 bases, with 13 bases remaining between them. The CDR3 protein is CASSVEWGGGSGNTIYF. CDR3 nucleotides: TGTGCCAGCAGCGTAGAGTGGGGGGGAGGCTCTGGAAACACCATATATTTT.

The V call is TRBV2, the J call TRBJ2-3, with 7 bases lining up with TRBD2. Germline V gene lookup returns CDR1 SNHLY and CDR2 FYNNEI. Trimming cost V 8 bases and J 3 bases; bases outside gene matches: 8. The CDR3 runs to 14 residues. CDR3 nucleotides: TGTGCCAGCTTGCGGCGGGAGCTGACAGATACGCAGTATTTT. This encodes CASLRRELTDTQYF.

CDR3 loop: CAGNTGVYTEAFF. The CDR3 DNA is TGTGCCGGCAATACGGGGGTGTATACTGAAGCTTTCTTT. V and J are TRBV6-6 and TRBJ1-1; D may be TRBD1 (5 bases). Trimming pared 11 bases from V and 5 bases from J, leaving 18 bases between. The CDR3 consists of 13 residues. Germline loops: CDR1 MNHNY, CDR2 SVGAGI (reference sequence).

In this sample, this clone turned up a few times. V usage is TRBV27 and J usage is TRBJ1-2; no firm D call. The CDR3 sequence is 16 residues long. CDR1 is MNHEY, CDR2 SMNVEV, per germline (reference sequence). Trimming removed 5 bases at V and 2 bases at J, with 18 bases between. This chain's CDR3 is CASSPRTRGSNYGYTF. In DNA, the CDR3 is TGTGCCAGCAGTCCAAGAACCCGCGGGTCGAACTATGGCTACACCTTC.

Concerning this clone: A junction boundary mismatches the germline segment, possibly from a read error. J is TRBJ1-1 and V is TRBV4-2, with D perhaps matching TRBD1 (5 bases). CDR1 is LGHNA, CDR2 YNFKEQ, per germline. The CDR3 is 13 amino acids. CDR3 amino acids: CASSQDRQGVRLF. CDR3 nucleotide sequence: TGTGCCAGCAGCCAAGATCGGCAGGGTGTTCGCCTCTTT.

The rearrangement uses TRBV2 and TRBJ1-4; 9 bases align to TRBD1. The germline V gene has CDR1 SNHLY and CDR2 FYNNEI. V lost 6 bases and J lost 8; bases outside the gene matches: 7. This CDR3 has 14 residues. CDR3 protein: CASSPGTGIEKLFF. The CDR3 DNA reads TGTGCCAGCAGCCCCGGGACAGGGATCGAAAAACTGTTTTTT. The full variable domain, in which reference TRBV2 and TRBJ1-4 provide the parts outside the CDR3, is EPEVTQTPSHQVTQMGQEVILRCVPISNHLYFYWYRQILGQKVEFLVSFYNNEISEKSEIFDDQFSVERPDGSNFTLKIRSTKLEDSAMYFCASSPGTGIEKLFFGSGTQLSVL.